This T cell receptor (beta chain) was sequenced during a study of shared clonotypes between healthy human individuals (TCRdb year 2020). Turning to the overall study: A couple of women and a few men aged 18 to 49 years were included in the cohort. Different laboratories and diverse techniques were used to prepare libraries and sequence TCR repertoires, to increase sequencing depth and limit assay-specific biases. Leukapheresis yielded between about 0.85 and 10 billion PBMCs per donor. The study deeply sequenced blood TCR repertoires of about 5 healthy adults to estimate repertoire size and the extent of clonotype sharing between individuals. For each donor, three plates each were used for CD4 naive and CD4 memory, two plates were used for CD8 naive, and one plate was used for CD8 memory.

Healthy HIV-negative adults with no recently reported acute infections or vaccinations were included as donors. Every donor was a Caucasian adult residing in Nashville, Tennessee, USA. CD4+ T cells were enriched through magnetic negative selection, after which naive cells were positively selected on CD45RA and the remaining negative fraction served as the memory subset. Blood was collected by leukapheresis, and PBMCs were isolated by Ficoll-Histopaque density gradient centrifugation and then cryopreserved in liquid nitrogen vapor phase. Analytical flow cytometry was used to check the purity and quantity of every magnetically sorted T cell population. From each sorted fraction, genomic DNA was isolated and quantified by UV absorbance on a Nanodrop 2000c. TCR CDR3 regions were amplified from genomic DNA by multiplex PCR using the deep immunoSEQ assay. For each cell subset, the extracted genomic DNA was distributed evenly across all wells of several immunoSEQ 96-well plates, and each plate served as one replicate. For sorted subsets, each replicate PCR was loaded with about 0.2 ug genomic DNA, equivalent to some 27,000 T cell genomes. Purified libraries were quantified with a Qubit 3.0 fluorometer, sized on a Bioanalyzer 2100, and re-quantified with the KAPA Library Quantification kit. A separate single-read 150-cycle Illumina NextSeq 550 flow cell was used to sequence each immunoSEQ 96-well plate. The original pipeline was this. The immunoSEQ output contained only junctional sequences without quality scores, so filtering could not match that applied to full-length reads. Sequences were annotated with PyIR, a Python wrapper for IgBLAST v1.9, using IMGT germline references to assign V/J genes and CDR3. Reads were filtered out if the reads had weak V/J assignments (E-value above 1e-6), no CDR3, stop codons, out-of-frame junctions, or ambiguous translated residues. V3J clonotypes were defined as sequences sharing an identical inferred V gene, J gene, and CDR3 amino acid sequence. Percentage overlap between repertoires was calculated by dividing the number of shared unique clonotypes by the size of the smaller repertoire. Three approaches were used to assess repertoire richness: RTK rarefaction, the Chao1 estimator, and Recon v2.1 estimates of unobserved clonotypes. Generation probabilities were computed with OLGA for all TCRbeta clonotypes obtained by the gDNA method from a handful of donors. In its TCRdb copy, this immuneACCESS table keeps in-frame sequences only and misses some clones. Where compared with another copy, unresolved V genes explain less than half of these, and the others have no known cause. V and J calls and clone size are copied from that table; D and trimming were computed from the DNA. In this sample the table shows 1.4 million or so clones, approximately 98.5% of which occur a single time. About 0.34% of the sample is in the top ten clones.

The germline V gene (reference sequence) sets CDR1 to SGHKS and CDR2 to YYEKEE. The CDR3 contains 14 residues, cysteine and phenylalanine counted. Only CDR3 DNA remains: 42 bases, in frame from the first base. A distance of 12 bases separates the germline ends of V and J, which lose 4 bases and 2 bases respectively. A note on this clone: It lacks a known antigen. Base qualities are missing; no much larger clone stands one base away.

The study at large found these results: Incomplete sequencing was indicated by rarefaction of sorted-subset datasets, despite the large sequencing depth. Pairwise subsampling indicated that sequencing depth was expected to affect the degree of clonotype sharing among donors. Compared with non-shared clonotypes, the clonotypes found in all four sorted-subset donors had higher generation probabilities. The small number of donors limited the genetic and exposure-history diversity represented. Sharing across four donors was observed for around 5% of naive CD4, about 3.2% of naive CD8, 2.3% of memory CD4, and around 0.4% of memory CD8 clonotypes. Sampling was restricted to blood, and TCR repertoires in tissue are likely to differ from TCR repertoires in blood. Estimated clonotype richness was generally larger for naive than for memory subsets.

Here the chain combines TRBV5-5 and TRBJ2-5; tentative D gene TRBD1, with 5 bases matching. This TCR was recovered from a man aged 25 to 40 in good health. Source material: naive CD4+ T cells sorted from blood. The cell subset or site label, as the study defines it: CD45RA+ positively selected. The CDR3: CASSHSAGQETQYF. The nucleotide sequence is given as TGTGCCAGCAGCCACAGCGCAGGGCAAGAGACCCAGTACTTC.